This T cell receptor beta chain derives from a study of cytomegalovirus exposure and HLA in healthy donors. Notes on the study in general: DRB1 had the most TCR associations and HLA-C the fewest, a later analysis found, with rates varying by HLA locus.

This clone came up a few times. The target antigen is unknown. CDR3 length: 15 residues. Trimming at V came to 6 bases and at J to 7 bases, leaving 11 bases not matched to a gene. CDR1 and CDR2 (germline): MDHEN, SYDVKM. The PCR employed 60 Vbeta primers together with 13 Jbeta primers. Clones were read by immunoSEQ multiplex PCR, and TCRdb kept only the in-frame ones, dropping some. Found here are some 200,000 clones, approximately 80% of them singletons; the top ten hold less than 2.5%. The receptor was derived from a woman between 45 and 65 years old in good health and CMV-seronegative. V gene TRBV28 combines with J gene TRBJ2-1; 8 positions match TRBD2. The sequenced material came from PBMCs. CDR3 amino acids: CASSNPGLVRNEQFF. The DNA of the CDR3 is TGTGCCAGCAGCAACCCGGGACTAGTAAGGAATGAGCAGTTCTTC. The full variable domain, its missing parts supplied by reference TRBV28 and TRBJ2-1, is DVKVTQSSRYLVKRTGEKVFLECVQDMDHENMFWYRQDPGLGLRLIYFSYDVKMKEKGDIPEGYSVSREKKERFSLILESASTNQTSMYLCASSNPGLVRNEQFFGPGTRLTVL.